This TCR beta chain was retrieved from a study of OX40 agonist ivuxolimab in advanced cancers. Assay: immunoSEQ multiplex PCR; the TCRdb copy retains only in-frame clones and omits some. This sample has tens of thousands of clones, with about 86% found just once. This clone was recorded a few times. Antigen: not known. General study findings and limits: At doses 0.1 to 3.0 mg/kg, CD4+ and CD8+ clones expanded.

This CDR3 is built from 13 residues. In germline, CDR1 is SGHTA, CDR2 FQGNSA. The V gene lost 5 bases and the J gene lost 5 bases, with 12 bases spanning the gap. The investigators sampled blood at baseline, at cycle 4 day 1, and at cycle 7 day 1. This chain joins TRBV7-2 and TRBJ1-1; possible D gene TRBD1, 5 bases. This TCR was recovered from an adult with an advanced solid tumor such as melanoma, head and neck, liver or kidney cancer. The input for sequencing was CD4+ or CD8+ T cells sorted from blood, taken in a trial of the OX40 agonist ivuxolimab. This CDR3 reads CASSNGGSTEAFF. In DNA form, the CDR3 reads TGTGCCAGCAGCAACGGGGGGAGTACTGAAGCTTTCTTT.